Below are 15 T cell receptor beta chains sequenced from a single sample in a study of T cell repertoires in cytomegalovirus infection. Their specific antigens are unknown. TCRdb reprocessed the reads with MiXCR, giving one entry per CDR3 protein. The data hold some 920,000 distinct CDR3 sequences, with around 31% observed a single time. This material consisted of cultured CD8+ T cells from PBMCs, taken from culture after CMV antigen stimulation. All receptors derive from a human donor in good health (CMV status not recorded). Some clones in this sample may be carry-over from other donors' samples.

The chain employs TRBV6-6 and TRBJ2-5; 11 positions agree with TRBD2. This CDR3 has 20 amino acids. Germline-derived CDR1 and CDR2 are MNHNY and SVGAGI (reference sequence). Germline trimming cut 8 bases from V and 7 bases from J; bases unmatched to any gene: 27. The DNA of the CDR3 is TGTGCCAGCCCTGCGCGAGGGGAGGCGGCTAGCGGGGGGATCCCCAGGACCCAGTACTTC. Its protein is CASPARGEAASGGIPRTQYF.

The genes are TRBV19 and TRBJ2-7, with D tentatively TRBD2 (5 bases). This CDR3 has 13 amino acids. The germline V gene encodes CDR1 LNHDA and CDR2 SQIVND (reference sequence). The V end lost 4 bases, the J end lost 3 bases, and 10 bases lay between the germline ends. DNA of the CDR3: TGTGCCAGTAGTACCCGGACTTGCTACGAGCAGTACGTC. Its protein is CASSTRTCYEQYV.

This clonotype was seen a handful of times. The chain couples TRBV2 to TRBJ2-3; TRBD2 matches at 10 bases. With V trimmed by 7 bases and J by 11 bases, 24 bases remained unmatched. The CDR3 contains 18 residues. Per germline, CDR1 SNHLY and CDR2 FYNNEI. This CDR3 reads CASTPGGSSGGYLHGQYF. The CDR3 DNA follows: TGTGCCAGCACCCCCGGCGGTAGTAGCGGGGGGTACCTCCACGGGCAGTATTTT.

The chain has TRBV6-5 and TRBJ1-3, with 8 bases lining up with TRBD1. Germline V gene lookup returns CDR1 MNHEY and CDR2 SVGAGI. The J segment lost 0 bases and the V segment lost 1 base, leaving 5 bases of the junction unmatched. The CDR3 is 17 residues long. Here the CDR3 reads CASSYFPTGGSGNTIYF. The CDR3 DNA reads TGTGCCAGCAGTTACTTCCCCACAGGGGGCTCTGGAAACACCATATATTTT.

This clonotype was picked up a small number of times. The chain couples TRBV7-2 to TRBJ2-3; D perhaps matches TRBD2 (5 bases). V was clipped by 0 bases and J by 0 bases, with 10 bases between them. This CDR3 contains 16 residues. Per the germline V gene, CDR1 is SGHTA and CDR2 is FQGNSA. The CDR3 sequence: CASSLAWTSSTDTQYF. The CDR3 DNA reads TGTGCCAGCAGCTTAGCCTGGACTTCTAGCACAGATACGCAGTATTTT.

Of note for this clonotype: A junction boundary mismatches the germline segment, possibly from a read error. J is TRBJ2-5 and V is TRBV7-6; maybe TRBD2 (5 bases). CDR1 is SGHVS, CDR2 FNYEAQ, per germline. This CDR3 is 15 amino acids long. This CDR3 reads CASSLGRGRQETQYF. The CDR3 nucleotides are TGTGCTAGCAGCCTAGGTAGAGGGCGGCAAGAGACCCAGTACTTC.

The CDR3 reads CASSQGTAPEQYF. CDR3 bases: TGTGCCAGCAGCCAAGGGACAGCCCCCGAGCAGTACTTC. The V call is TRBV4-2, the J call TRBJ2-7; D might be TRBD1 (6 bases). Germline V lookup: CDR1 LGHNA, CDR2 YNFKEQ. The CDR3 contains 13 residues. V lost 1 base and J 6 bases, leaving 10 bases between the germline ends.

This clonotype was detected only a few times. J is TRBJ1-5 and V is TRBV6-6, with a weak D call TRBD1 (6 bases). This CDR3 is 16 amino acids long. From germline, CDR1 is MNHNY and CDR2 SVGAGI (reference sequence). Trimming left V 7 bases short and J 5 bases short, with 21 bases between. CDR3 residues: CASMSDRGELDQPQHF. Written as DNA, the CDR3 is TGTGCCAGCATGTCTGATAGGGGGGAGTTGGATCAGCCCCAGCATTTT.

This CDR3 is CSARDPMTGGYEQYF. CDR3 in DNA: TGCAGTGCTAGAGACCCCATGACAGGGGGGTACGAGCAGTACTTC. The chain links TRBV20-1 to TRBJ2-7; 9 nucleotides agree with TRBD1. V was clipped by 0 bases and J by 4 bases; unmatched bases: 7. CDR3 size: 15 residues. CDR1 is DFQATT and CDR2 is SNEGSKA in the germline V gene (reference sequence).

Comments on this clonotype: At one end the junction does not follow the germline gene, possibly because of a read error. The chain recombines TRBV6-2 or TRBV6-3 with TRBJ1-1; a possible D gene is TRBD1 (5 bases). Germline V lookup: CDR1 MNHEY, CDR2 SVGEGT. The CDR3 loop spans 17 amino acids. The CDR3 here is CASSHFLDSTLNTETFF. The CDR3 nucleotides read TGTGCCAGCAGTCATTTCCTAGACAGTACTCTGAACACTGAAACTTTCTTT.

V is TRBV7-2 and J is TRBJ2-5; perhaps D is TRBD1 or TRBD2 (5 bases each). Trimming removed 5 bases from V and 10 bases from J, with 23 bases in between. Germline V lookup: CDR1 SGHTA, CDR2 FQGNSA. The CDR3 covers 15 residues. The CDR3 DNA reads as TGTGCCAGCAGCCCCCCTAGGGGCAGGGAGAAGGGCCAGTACTTC. Translating gives CASSPPRGREKGQYF.

J is TRBJ2-7 and V is TRBV28; D is possibly TRBD1 (6 bases). The germline CDR1 and CDR2 sequences are MDHEN and SYDVKM. Trimming took off 5 bases at V and 7 bases at J, with 24 bases between the two ends. The CDR3 covers 16 residues. The CDR3 region has the DNA TGTGCCAGCAGTCGGGCCCACGACCCCGTGGGGGCGGAGCAGTACGTC. Its translation: CASSRAHDPVGAEQYV.

This clonotype has just a few counts. The chain is built from TRBV20-1 and TRBJ2-1, with 7 bases matching TRBD1. J gave up 2 bases and V 3 bases, and 4 bases lay outside the gene matches. CDR1 and CDR2 (germline): DFQATT, SNEGSKA (reference sequence). This CDR3 has 14 amino acids. The CDR3 loop reads CSASRTGAYNEQFF. The CDR3 coding sequence is TGCAGTGCTAGCCGGACAGGAGCCTACAATGAGCAGTTCTTC.

The chain joins TRBV4-3 to TRBJ1-6; TRBD1 aligns across 8 bases. This CDR3 spans 15 amino acids. With V trimmed by 0 bases and J by 6 bases, 1 base remained unmatched. Germline CDR1 LGHNA, CDR2 YSLEER. CDR3 region: CASSQDQGANSPLHF. The DNA for the CDR3 is TGCGCCAGCAGCCAAGACCAGGGGGCTAATTCACCCCTCCACTTT.

This clonotype has more than one count but fewer than ten. The chain joins TRBV9 to TRBJ2-5, with D unclear. Germline loops: CDR1 SGDLS, CDR2 YYNGEE. The CDR3 length is 14 residues. V was trimmed by 3 bases and J by 1 base, leaving 10 bases between them. CDR3 loop: CASSAHGSQETQYF. CDR3 in DNA: TGTGCCAGCAGCGCCCATGGCTCCCAAGAGACCCAGTACTTC.